These 23 T cell receptor beta chains share one sample of origin, sequenced in a study of radiotherapy plus CTLA-4 blockade in lung cancer. Clones were read by immunoSEQ multiplex PCR, and TCRdb kept only the in-frame ones, dropping some. The sample holds 55,000 to 65,000 clones, roughly three quarters seen once. The sequencing used peripheral blood, collected from a patient treated with radiotherapy plus ipilimumab. The receptor set was obtained from a human donor with non-small cell lung cancer who had a complete response to radiotherapy plus ipilimumab.

This clone has more than one count but fewer than ten. The chain carries TRBV19 and TRBJ1-2, with D possibly TRBD1 on 5 matching bases. Trimming pared 3 bases from V and 2 bases from J, leaving 7 bases between. The CDR3 has 13 amino acids. Germline V gene lookup returns CDR1 LNHDA and CDR2 SQIVND (reference sequence). CDR3 bases: TGTGCCAGTAGTATCCAGGGAAACTATGGCTACACCTTC. This codes for CASSIQGNYGYTF.

The V and J genes are TRBV7-9 and TRBJ1-2; D is perhaps TRBD1 (5 bases). Germline values: CDR1 SEHNR, CDR2 FQNEAQ (reference sequence). Trimming took off 7 bases at V and 2 bases at J, with 8 bases between the two ends. The CDR3 loop spans 12 amino acids. The CDR3 spells CASTGQNYGYTF. The CDR3 DNA sequence: TGTGCCAGCACCGGACAAAACTATGGCTACACCTTC.

This clone was recorded only once. This sequence joins TRBV28 and TRBJ2-4; the match to TRBD1 covers 8 bases. Germline V gene data show CDR1 as MDHEN and CDR2 as SYDVKM. V was clipped by 7 bases and J by 5 bases; unmatched bases: 1. The CDR3 has 12 amino acids. CDR3 in DNA: TGTGCCAGCACGGACAGGGAAAACATTCAGTACTTC. Translated, it gives CASTDRENIQYF.

This chain joins TRBV19 and TRBJ1-2; D perhaps matches TRBD1 (6 bases). This CDR3 is built from 16 residues. Germline V CDR1 and CDR2: LNHDA, SQIVND (reference sequence). Trimming shortened V by 2 bases and J by 5 bases, and 18 bases separated the two germline ends. Here the CDR3 reads CASSITDRRFGYGYTF. CDR3 DNA sequence: TGTGCCAGTAGTATAACCGACAGGCGTTTCGGGTATGGCTACACCTTC. Filled out from reference TRBV19 and TRBJ1-2, the complete variable domain reads DGGITQSPKYLFRKEGQNVTLSCEQNLNHDAMYWYRQDPGQGLRLIYYSQIVNDFQKGDIAEGYSVSREKKESFPLTVTSAQKNPTAFYLCASSITDRRFGYGYTFGSGTRLTVV.

This rearrangement joins TRBV2 to TRBJ2-7; TRBD2 matches at 8 bases. CDR1 SNHLY and CDR2 FYNNEI come from the germline V gene. The V segment lost 11 bases and the J segment 5 bases; nucleotides outside the gene matches: 17. The CDR3 is 15 amino acids. The CDR3 here is CAGGGGGRRRDEQYF. In DNA form, the CDR3 reads TGTGCCGGAGGAGGTGGCGGGAGGAGACGAGACGAGCAGTACTTC.

The genes are TRBV6-6 and TRBJ2-7; D is perhaps TRBD1 (5 bases). Germline CDR1 and CDR2: MNHNY and SVGAGI (reference sequence). The V and J ends lost 0 bases and 2 bases respectively, with 11 bases between them. The CDR3 runs 15 residues. The CDR3, as DNA: TGTGCCAGCAGTTACTCGGCGCAGGGAACCTACGAGCAGTACTTC. Protein product: CASSYSAQGTYEQYF.

The V and J genes are TRBV6-5 and TRBJ2-7; 7 bases match TRBD2. This CDR3 is 15 amino acids long. The V gene end was trimmed by 5 bases and the J gene end by 0 bases; junction bases not matched to a gene: 7. Germline CDR1 MNHEY, CDR2 SVGAGI. CDR3 protein: CASSPTSVRSYEQYF. CDR3 DNA sequence: TGTGCCAGCAGTCCTACTAGCGTTCGCTCCTACGAGCAGTACTTC.

The rearrangement joins TRBV29-1 to TRBJ2-1, with TRBD2 matching over 11 bases. V shed 6 bases and J 7 bases; nucleotides not matched to a gene: 11. The CDR3 consists of 15 residues. Per the germline V gene, CDR1 is SQVTM and CDR2 is ANQGSEA. CDR3 coding DNA: TGCAGCGTCGAAACGGGACTAGCGGAAAGGAATGAGCAGTTCTTC. It is translated as CSVETGLAERNEQFF.

The chain uses TRBV6-6 and TRBJ1-1, with D uncertain. V was trimmed by 4 bases and J by 1 base, leaving 10 bases between them. Germline-derived CDR1 and CDR2 are MNHNY and SVGAGI (reference sequence). The CDR3 has 14 residues. CDR3 amino acids: CASSSELGNTEAFF. Written as DNA, the CDR3 is TGTGCCAGCAGTTCAGAGCTAGGGAACACTGAAGCTTTCTTT.

The CDR3 DNA sequence: TGTGCCAGCAGGGGGAGTACTGGAAACACCATATATTTT. This sequence encodes CASRGSTGNTIYF. The chain recombines TRBV6-5 with TRBJ1-3; no clear D gene. The CDR3 is 13 amino acids. In germline, CDR1 is MNHEY, CDR2 SVGAGI. V was trimmed by 6 bases and J by 2 bases, leaving 8 bases between them.

The V gene is TRBV4-3, the J gene TRBJ2-2; TRBD1 matches 9 bases. The CDR3 runs to 17 residues. Per the germline V gene, CDR1 is LGHNA and CDR2 is YSLEER. The V segment lost 0 bases and the J segment 3 bases; nucleotides outside the gene matches: 5. The DNA of the CDR3 is TGCGCCAGCAGCCAAGAGGGGGGGACAGGGCACACCGGGGAGCTGTTTTTT. It is translated as CASSQEGGTGHTGELFF.

The chain couples TRBV5-1 to TRBJ2-1; 10 bases map to TRBD2. The CDR3 sequence is 17 residues long. The germline gives CDR1 SGHRS, CDR2 YFSETQ. Trimming at V came to 3 bases and at J to 8 bases, leaving 14 bases not matched to a gene. CDR3 in amino acids: CASSSGVGSGRRDEQFF. The CDR3 bases are TGCGCCAGCAGCTCGGGGGTCGGTAGCGGGAGGAGAGATGAGCAGTTCTTC.

V gene TRBV6-5 combines with J gene TRBJ1-1; 8 positions agree with TRBD1. CDR1 and CDR2 from the germline V gene are MNHEY and SVGAGI. After removal of 5 bases from V and 2 bases from J, the junction contained 4 bases not matched to a gene. CDR3 length: 14 amino acids. The DNA of the CDR3 is TGTGCCAGCAGTACAGGGGGGACAAACACTGAAGCTTTCTTT. Translating gives CASSTGGTNTEAFF.

The rearrangement joins TRBV2 to TRBJ1-6; maybe TRBD1 (6 bases). The CDR3 covers 13 residues. The germline V and J ends were trimmed by 7 bases and 6 bases, with 10 bases remaining between them. Germline loops: CDR1 SNHLY, CDR2 FYNNEI. CDR3 loop: CASNDRLNSPLHF. As DNA, the CDR3 is TGTGCCAGCAACGACAGGCTTAATTCACCCCTCCACTTT. Drawing the rest from reference TRBV2 and TRBJ1-6, the complete variable domain is EPEVTQTPSHQVTQMGQEVILRCVPISNHLYFYWYRQILGQKVEFLVSFYNNEISEKSEIFDDQFSVERPDGSNFTLKIRSTKLEDSAMYFCASNDRLNSPLHFGNGTRLTVT.

The chain recombines TRBV27 with TRBJ1-2; the D gene is possibly TRBD1 (5 bases). Germline lookup yields CDR1 MNHEY and CDR2 SMNVEV (reference sequence). Trimming removed 4 bases from V and 8 bases from J, with 11 bases in between. CDR3 size: 12 residues. The CDR3: CASSSQGYGYTF. The CDR3, as DNA: TGTGCCAGCAGTTCGCAGGGATACGGCTACACCTTC.

The count of this clone is one. The chain carries TRBV7-3 and TRBJ2-3; maybe TRBD2 (5 bases). The CDR3 has 15 residues. Deletions cut 1 base from V and 4 bases from J, with 12 bases between. Germline values: CDR1 SGHTA, CDR2 FQGTGA. CDR3 sequence reads: CASSLKPIGADTQYF. CDR3 in DNA: TGTGCCAGCAGCTTAAAACCTATCGGGGCAGATACGCAGTATTTT.

This chain connects TRBV18 to TRBJ1-4, with unresolved D. The CDR3 runs to 15 residues. Trimming removed 4 bases at V and 7 bases at J, with 16 bases between. Germline V gene sequence: CDR1 KGHSH, CDR2 LQKENI. The CDR3 here is CASSRSFGEGEKLFF. The CDR3 DNA is TGTGCCAGCTCACGGAGTTTCGGGGAAGGTGAAAAACTGTTTTTT.

This chain joins TRBV6-7 and TRBJ2-3; 9 bases map to TRBD2. TRBV6-7 is an open reading frame whose function is uncertain. This CDR3 has 17 residues. V lost 6 bases, J lost 6 bases, and 16 bases stayed unmatched. The CDR3 DNA sequence: TGTGCCAGCAGCCCGCCGTCGCGGGGGGGGTTACGTGATACGCAGTATTTT. Residues: CASSPPSRGGLRDTQYF.

The rearrangement uses TRBV5-1 and TRBJ2-5; TRBD1 aligns across 7 bases. With 3 bases clipped from V and 2 bases from J, the junction kept 4 bases outside the gene matches. Germline V gives CDR1 SGHRS, CDR2 YFSETQ. The CDR3 contains 14 residues. CDR3 loop: CASSYGQEQETQYF. For the CDR3, the DNA is TGCGCCAGCAGCTACGGACAGGAACAAGAGACCCAGTACTTC.

The J gene is TRBJ2-2, the V gene TRBV5-1; weak D call: TRBD1 (5 bases). Trimming cost V 1 base and J 2 bases, with 9 bases left between them. Germline loops: CDR1 SGHRS, CDR2 YFSETQ. The CDR3 is 15 amino acids. DNA of the CDR3: TGCGCCAGCAGCTTGATACAGGTCAACACCGGGGAGCTGTTTTTT. Protein product: CASSLIQVNTGELFF.

This chain links TRBV7-2 with TRBJ2-7; 11 bases fit TRBD1. Unmatched junction bases numbered 13, after V lost 5 bases and J lost 7 bases. The CDR3 consists of 16 residues. The germline V gene has CDR1 SGHTA and CDR2 FQGNSA. The DNA for the CDR3 is TGTGCCAGCAGCCCCGGAGCCGGACAGGGGGCGGGGGAGCAGTACTTC. It yields the protein CASSPGAGQGAGEQYF.

This clone was seen more than once but under ten times. V usage is TRBV19 and J usage is TRBJ1-2; 12 positions match TRBD1. The CDR3 runs 15 residues. Germline loops: CDR1 LNHDA, CDR2 SQIVND (reference sequence). With 6 bases clipped from V and 2 bases from J, the junction kept 4 bases outside the gene matches. The DNA for the CDR3 is TGTGCCAGTAGCCGGGACAGGGGGCGGAACTATGGCTACACCTTC. Protein product: CASSRDRGRNYGYTF.

In regard to this clone: The junction does not match germline at one end; this may be a read error. Additional DNA sequences in this sample encode the identical CDR3. The V and J genes are TRBV6-6 and TRBJ2-7; 8 bases align to TRBD1. This CDR3 comprises 14 residues. Germline CDR1 is MNHNY and CDR2 is SVGAGI (reference sequence). In nucleotides, the CDR3 is TGTGCCAGCAGTGACGGGACAGGAGCCTACGAGCAGTACTTT. Its translation is CASSDGTGAYEQYF.